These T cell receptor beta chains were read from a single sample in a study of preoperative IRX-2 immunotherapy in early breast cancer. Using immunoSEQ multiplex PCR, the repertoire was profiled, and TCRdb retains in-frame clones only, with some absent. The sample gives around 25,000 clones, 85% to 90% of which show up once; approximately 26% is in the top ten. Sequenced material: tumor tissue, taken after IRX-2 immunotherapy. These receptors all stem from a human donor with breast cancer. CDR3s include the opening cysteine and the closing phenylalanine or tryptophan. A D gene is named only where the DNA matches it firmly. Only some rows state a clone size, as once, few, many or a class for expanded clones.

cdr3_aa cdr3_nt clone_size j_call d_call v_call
CASSPPSTRAAYGYTF TGTGCCAGCTCACCACCGTCGACGAGGGCCGCCTATGGCTACACCTTC - TRBJ1-2 - TRBV18
CASSPLGGVTEAFF TGTGCCAGCAGTCCCCTGGGAGGGGTGACTGAAGCTTTCTTT - TRBJ1-1 - TRBV6-5
CASSHDRGRRDEQFF TGTGCCAGCAGCCACGACAGGGGGCGACGGGATGAGCAGTTCTTC once TRBJ2-1 TRBD1 TRBV5-6
CASSREDNSPLHF TGTGCCAGCTCTAGGGAGGATAATTCACCCCTCCACTTT - TRBJ1-6 - TRBV27
CASSSDRGYTGELFF TGCGCCAGCAGCTCCGACAGGGGTTACACCGGGGAGCTGTTTTTT - TRBJ2-2 TRBD1 TRBV5-1
CATYMNTEAFF TGTGCCACCTACATGAACACTGAAGCTTTCTTT - TRBJ1-1 - TRBV18
CASRDRVGTGELFF TGTGCCAGCAGGGACAGGGTGGGCACCGGGGAGCTGTTTTTT - TRBJ2-2 TRBD1 TRBV7-9
CAISADRVESGANVLTF TGTGCCATCAGCGCGGACAGGGTTGAATCTGGGGCCAACGTCCTGACTTTC - TRBJ2-6 TRBD1 TRBV10-3
CASSLQGRGYTF TGTGCCAGCAGTTTACAGGGTCGGGGCTACACCTTC - TRBJ1-2 - TRBV28
CASNRQGPNTEAFF TGTGCCAGCAACCGACAGGGGCCGAACACTGAAGCTTTCTTT - TRBJ1-1 TRBD1 TRBV27
CASSLWGAGGTGELFF TGTGCCAGCAGTCTCTGGGGGGCGGGGGGCACCGGGGAGCTGTTTTTT - TRBJ2-2 TRBD2 TRBV27